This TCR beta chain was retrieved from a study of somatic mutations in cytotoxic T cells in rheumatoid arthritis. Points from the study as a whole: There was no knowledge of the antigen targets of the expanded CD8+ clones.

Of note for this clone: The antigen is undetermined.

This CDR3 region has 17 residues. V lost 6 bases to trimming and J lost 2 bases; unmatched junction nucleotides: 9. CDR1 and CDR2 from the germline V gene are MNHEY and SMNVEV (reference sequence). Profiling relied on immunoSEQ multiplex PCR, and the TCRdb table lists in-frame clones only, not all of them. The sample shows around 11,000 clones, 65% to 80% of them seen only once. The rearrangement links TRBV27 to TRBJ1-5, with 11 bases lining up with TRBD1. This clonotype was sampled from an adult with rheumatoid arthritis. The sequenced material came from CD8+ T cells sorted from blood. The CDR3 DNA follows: TGTGCCAGCAGGCCGGGACAGGGGGTAGGTGGCAATCAGCCCCAGCATTTT. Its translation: CASRPGQGVGGNQPQHF.